Listed here are 19 T cell receptor beta chains from one sample, sequenced in a study of blood T cell repertoires in COVID-19. Assay used: immunoSEQ multiplex PCR; TCRdb lists only in-frame clones, some missing. The sample holds over 250,000 clones; over 75% are singletons and the top ten take 4.5% to 6%. The sample comprised peripheral blood. The receptor source for this set is a man aged 45-65 years with active or convalescent COVID-19.

The chain has TRBV2 and TRBJ2-1; TRBD2 aligns across 8 bases. Germline CDR1 is SNHLY and CDR2 is FYNNEI. With V trimmed by 6 bases and J by 9 bases, 13 bases remained unmatched. The CDR3 spans 15 residues. CDR3 protein: CASRLRAGGESEQFF. The CDR3 coding sequence is TGTGCCAGCAGGTTACGGGCGGGAGGAGAAAGTGAGCAGTTCTTC.

The chain combines TRBV25-1 with TRBJ2-7, with TRBD2 matching over 7 bases. There are 14 residues in the CDR3. Germline V gives CDR1 MGHDK, CDR2 SYGVNS. V lost 5 bases to trimming and J lost 7 bases; unmatched junction nucleotides: 11. CDR3 sequence: CASSPFLAGVEQYF. The CDR3, as DNA: TGTGCCAGCAGTCCTTTCCTCGCGGGGGTTGAGCAGTACTTC.

The V call is TRBV6-4, the J call TRBJ2-3, with D tentatively TRBD2 (7 bases). This CDR3 spans 13 amino acids. Germline CDR1 is MRHNA and CDR2 is SNTAGT. Deletions cut 8 bases from V and 2 bases from J, with 11 bases between. The CDR3 region is CASGAGHTDTQYF. For the CDR3, the DNA is TGTGCCAGCGGAGCGGGACACACAGATACGCAGTATTTT.

The chain employs TRBV6-1 and TRBJ1-5, with D possibly being TRBD1 (6 bases). Per the germline V gene, CDR1 is MNHNS and CDR2 is SASEGT. The CDR3 consists of 15 residues. V lost 2 bases and J 2 bases, leaving 10 bases between the germline ends. DNA of the CDR3: TGTGCCAGCAGTGAATGGGGGCAAGGCAATCAGCCCCAGCATTTT. It specifies CASSEWGQGNQPQHF.

The V and J genes are TRBV7-2 and TRBJ2-7, with D possibly being TRBD2 (6 bases). Germline loops: CDR1 SGHTA, CDR2 FQGNSA. Between the trimmed V and J ends, which lost 5 bases and 3 bases, there was a span of 14 bases. The CDR3 length is 14 residues. This CDR3 is CASSNPGLNYEQYF. The CDR3 DNA reads as TGTGCCAGCAGCAACCCGGGACTGAACTACGAGCAGTACTTC.

CDR3 coding DNA: TGCGCCAGCAGCTTTCATGGACTAGCGGGAGGGCCGAACACCGGGGAGCTGTTTTTT. Protein: CASSFHGLAGGPNTGELFF. The chain couples TRBV5-1 to TRBJ2-2, with TRBD2 identical over 15 bases. The CDR3 has 19 residues. V was pared by 2 bases and J by 0 bases, with 5 bases of the junction left unmatched. CDR1 is SGHRS and CDR2 is YFSETQ in the germline V gene.

The gene calls are TRBV4-2 and TRBJ2-7; TRBD2 agrees at 8 bases. V trimming: 3 bases; J trimming: 0 bases; junction bases outside the gene matches: 4. CDR1 is LGHNA, CDR2 YNFKEQ, per germline. This CDR3 spans 15 amino acids. Here the CDR3 reads CASSHLSGASYEQYF. As DNA, the CDR3 is TGTGCCAGCAGCCATCTTAGCGGGGCCTCCTACGAGCAGTACTTC.

This clone was counted once. V gene TRBV7-2 combines with J gene TRBJ1-5; no clear D gene. Germline V CDR1 and CDR2: SGHTA, FQGNSA. V lost 4 bases and J 4 bases, leaving 11 bases between the germline ends. The CDR3 spans 14 residues. CDR3: CASSSPGLNQPQHF. CDR3 coding DNA: TGTGCCAGCAGCTCCCCCGGGTTAAATCAGCCCCAGCATTTT.

For the CDR3, the DNA is TGTGCCAGCAGCTCAAAGAAGGAGGGCTCCTACGAGCAGTACTTC. It yields the protein CASSSKKEGSYEQYF. The V gene is TRBV4-2, the J gene TRBJ2-7; maybe TRBD2 (6 bases). Trimming cost V 5 bases and J 0 bases, with 14 bases left between them. CDR1 is LGHNA and CDR2 is YNFKEQ in the germline V gene. This CDR3 is 15 amino acids long.

This sequence joins TRBV4-1 and TRBJ1-1, with 9 positions matching TRBD1. The V segment lost 0 bases and the J segment 6 bases; nucleotides outside the gene matches: 8. CDR1 is MGHRA and CDR2 is YSYEKL in the germline V gene. The CDR3 runs to 16 residues. In DNA form, the CDR3 reads TGCGCCAGCAGCCAAGACGTTACAGGGGGCGCCCCTGAAGCTTTCTTT. Protein sequence: CASSQDVTGGAPEAFF.

This clone was seen a handful of times. CDR3 region: CASKRDLSNQPQHF. In DNA form, the CDR3 reads TGTGCCAGCAAGAGGGATTTAAGCAATCAGCCCCAGCATTTT. This chain joins TRBV28 and TRBJ1-5; D call uncertain. The CDR3 sequence is 14 residues long. V was cut by 7 bases and J by 1 base, with 11 bases left in between. Looked up from germline, CDR1 is MDHEN and CDR2 is SYDVKM.

This clone was found once. The CDR3 is CASSPPGAAGTDTQYF. The CDR3 coding sequence is TGTGCCAGCAGCCCCCCAGGAGCGGCTGGGACAGATACGCAGTATTTT. The V gene is TRBV3-1 (or the pseudogene TRBV3-2), the J gene TRBJ2-3; possibly TRBD2 for D (5 bases). This CDR3 has 16 residues. V was clipped by 4 bases and J by 3 bases, with 17 bases between them. Per germline, CDR1 LGHDT and CDR2 YNNKEL (reference sequence).

The CDR3 is CASSFGAEQPQHF. Here the CDR3 DNA reads TGCGCCAGCAGCTTTGGGGCTGAGCAGCCCCAGCATTTT. V usage is TRBV5-1 and J usage is TRBJ1-5, with D maybe TRBD1 (5 bases). Trimming left V 2 bases short and J 7 bases short, with 10 bases between. Germline CDR1 SGHRS, CDR2 YFSETQ. The length of the CDR3 is 13 residues.

This clone was detected a few times. The chain carries TRBV30 and TRBJ1-2; D not certain. CDR3 length: 16 amino acids. Germline CDR1 reads GTSNPN; CDR2 reads SVGIG (reference sequence). V lost 2 bases and J lost 5, with 21 bases in between. The CDR3 reads CAWSRPPAPRGYGYTF. The CDR3 bases are TGTGCCTGGAGTCGGCCCCCGGCCCCGAGAGGGTATGGCTACACCTTC.

The V and J genes are TRBV21-1 and TRBJ1-2; the DNA was not used to check the table's D call, TRBD1. TRBV21-1 is annotated as a pseudogene. There are 15 residues in the CDR3. CDR3 sequence (DNA): TGTGCCAGCAGCCCCCGACCGACAGGGATCTATGGCTACACCTTC. This translates into CASSPRPTGIYGYTF.

Concerning this clone itself: Other DNA sequences from this sample encode an identical CDR3 as well. This sequence joins TRBV2 and TRBJ2-7, with D uncertain. Trimming shortened V by 3 bases and J by 3 bases, and 3 bases separated the two germline ends. Germline V gene data show CDR1 as SNHLY and CDR2 as FYNNEI. This CDR3 region has 11 residues. CDR3 coding DNA: TGTGCCAGCAGTGAGTACTACGAGCAGTACTTC. Translating it yields CASSEYYEQYF.

The genes are TRBV11-2 and TRBJ2-7; the match to TRBD2 covers 8 bases. The CDR3 length is 14 residues. The germline V gene has CDR1 SGHAT and CDR2 FQNNGV. V dropped 5 bases and J dropped 3; count of bases not matched to a gene: 6. This CDR3 reads CASSPSGRRYEQYF. CDR3 DNA: TGTGCCAGCAGCCCTAGCGGGCGCCGCTACGAGCAGTACTTC. Based on the CDR3 plus reference TRBV11-2 and TRBJ2-7, the full variable domain is EAGVAQSPRYKIIEKRQSVAFWCNPISGHATLYWYQQILGQGPKLLIQFQNNGVVDDSQLPKDRFSAERLKGVDSTLKIQPAKLEDSAVYLCASSPSGRRYEQYFGPGTRLTVT.

A note on this clone: The germline gene is not matched at one end of the junction; a read error may be the cause. The chain links TRBV11-2 to TRBJ2-1; TRBD1 is a possible D gene (7 bases). CDR3 size: 14 residues. Germline-derived CDR1 and CDR2 are SGHAT and FQNNGV. In nucleotides, the CDR3 is TGTGCCAGCAACTTAGGAGGGGGCAATAGGGAGCAGTTCTTC. Protein sequence: CASNLGGGNREQFF.

J is TRBJ1-2 and V is TRBV2; weak D call: TRBD1 (6 bases). Trimming took off 9 bases at V and 4 bases at J, with 15 bases between the two ends. This CDR3 has 13 amino acids. CDR1 and CDR2 (germline): SNHLY, FYNNEI. CDR3 region: CARRGEGLYGYTF. CDR3 sequence (DNA): TGTGCCAGAAGGGGGGAGGGTCTCTATGGCTACACCTTC.